This TCR beta chain was sequenced during a study of blood T cell repertoires in COVID-19. The germline CDR1 and CDR2 sequences are SGHAT and FQNNGV. There are 15 residues in the CDR3. V lost 5 bases and J lost 1, with 15 bases in between. In this sample, this clone turned up once. The assay was immunoSEQ multiplex PCR, and TCRdb's table has in-frame clones only and misses some. The table has roughly 340,000 clones, around 86% seen once. The sample comprised peripheral blood. This chain connects TRBV11-2 to TRBJ2-7; D may be TRBD1 (6 bases). The receptor comes from a woman aged 50 to 60 with COVID-19, enrolled during active disease. CDR3 amino acids: CASSVSGTLSYEQYF. Written as DNA, the CDR3 is TGTGCCAGCAGCGTGTCCGGGACACTATCCTACGAGCAGTACTTC.